Listed below are T cell receptor beta chains from one sample, sequenced in a study of blood T cell repertoires in COVID-19. TCRdb's table, derived via immunoSEQ multiplex PCR, lists solely in-frame clones and lacks some. The table lists around 200,000 clones, roughly 90% of them singletons. The sequencing input was peripheral blood. These receptors were taken from a man younger than 30 with active or convalescent COVID-19. CDR3s include the opening cysteine and the closing phenylalanine or tryptophan. A D gene is named only where the DNA matches it firmly. Size is omitted from some rows. Given values are once, few, many or a class for expanded clones.

abundance	v_gene	d_gene	len	j_gene	CDR3aa	CDR3nt
NA	TRBV19	NA	14	TRBJ1-3	CASIGQIPGNTIYF	TGTGCCAGTATTGGACAGATCCCTGGAAACACCATATATTTT
NA	TRBV2	NA	13	TRBJ2-3	CASVRVVTDTQYF	TGTGCCAGCGTCAGGGTAGTAACAGATACGCAGTATTTT
NA	TRBV10-3	TRBD1	14	TRBJ1-2	CAIRAMEGAIGYTF	TGTGCCATCAGGGCAATGGAGGGGGCGATCGGCTACACCTTC
NA	TRBV19	TRBD2	17	TRBJ2-1	CASSRGLAGGRYNEQFF	TGTGCCAGTAGCCGGGGACTAGCGGGGGGGCGGTACAATGAGCAGTTCTTC
NA	TRBV30	NA	14	TRBJ1-2	CAWSVGAANYGYTF	TGTGCCTGGAGTGTAGGAGCCGCTAACTATGGCTACACCTTC
NA	TRBV19	TRBD1	14	TRBJ2-3	CASSAQGATDTQYF	TGTGCCAGTAGTGCACAGGGGGCCACAGATACGCAGTATTTT
NA	TRBV11-2	TRBD2	14	TRBJ2-7	CASSMGLAGYEQYF	TGTGCCAGCAGCATGGGACTAGCGGGGTACGAGCAGTACTTC
NA	TRBV3-1/TRBV3-2	TRBD1	11	TRBJ2-3	CASRQGDTQYF	TGTGCCAGCAGACAGGGGGATACGCAGTATTTT
NA	TRBV30	NA	13	TRBJ1-2	CAWSPQGLGGYTF	TGTGCCTGGAGTCCACAGGGTTTGGGTGGCTACACCTTC
NA	TRBV10-3	NA	15	TRBJ1-3	CAISTDSDSGNTIYF	TGTGCCATCAGTACAGACAGCGACTCTGGAAACACCATATATTTT
NA	TRBV5-1	NA	16	TRBJ1-6	CASSVGRDNYNSPLHF	TGCGCCAGCAGCGTGGGTCGGGACAACTATAATTCACCCCTCCACTTT
NA	TRBV13	TRBD1	14	TRBJ1-1	CASSLRQGNTEAFF	TGTGCCAGCAGCTTGAGACAGGGAAACACTGAAGCTTTCTTT
NA	TRBV4-2	NA	13	TRBJ1-5	CASSQDVGGLQHF	TGTGCCAGCAGCCAAGATGTCGGGGGACTCCAGCATTTT
NA	TRBV18	NA	15	TRBJ1-1	CASSHQGIPDTEAFF	TGTGCCAGCTCACACCAGGGGATTCCGGACACTGAAGCTTTCTTT
few	TRBV10-3	NA	12	TRBJ1-3	CASRGDGNTIYF	TGTGCCTCGCGCGGAGATGGAAACACCATATATTTT
NA	TRBV6-1	NA	16	TRBJ1-1	CASSVISGQMNTEAFF	TGTGCCAGCAGTGTTATTTCAGGGCAAATGAACACTGAAGCTTTCTTT
NA	TRBV25-1	NA	11	TRBJ1-2	CASSNRDGYTF	TGTGCCAGCAGCAACAGGGACGGCTACACCTTC
NA	TRBV2	NA	13	TRBJ1-5	CASSVQLNQPQHF	TGTGCCAGCAGTGTACAACTAAATCAGCCCCAGCATTTT
NA	TRBV30	TRBD2	13	TRBJ2-1	CAWSVGRAAEQFF	TGTGCCTGGAGTGTTGGGAGGGCCGCTGAGCAGTTCTTC
NA	TRBV4-1	TRBD1	15	TRBJ2-1	CASSPPGQAYNEQFF	TGCGCCAGCAGCCCTCCGGGACAGGCCTACAATGAGCAGTTCTTC
NA	TRBV30	TRBD1	16	TRBJ1-1	CAWSVRDGTGVTEAFF	TGTGCCTGGAGTGTAAGAGATGGGACAGGGGTCACTGAAGCTTTCTTT
NA	TRBV3-1/TRBV3-2	TRBD1	15	TRBJ2-7	CASSLRPGQGSEQYF	TGTGCCAGCAGCTTAAGGCCGGGACAGGGTTCCGAGCAGTACTTC
NA	TRBV6-1	NA	13	TRBJ2-7	CASSEGYPQGQYF	TGTGCCAGCAGTGAAGGGTACCCCCAGGGGCAGTACTTC
NA	TRBV7-9	NA	14	TRBJ2-1	CASSSPPRNNEQFF	TGTGCCAGCAGCTCCCCCCCCCGTAACAATGAGCAGTTCTTC
NA	TRBV7-2	TRBD1	13	TRBJ1-5	CASSLDREQPQHF	TGTGCCAGCAGCCTTGACAGGGAACAGCCCCAGCATTTT
NA	TRBV6-4	NA	17	TRBJ2-7	CASSGTRSSSSSYEQYF	TGTGCCAGCAGTGGTACGAGGTCTAGCTCCTCATCCTACGAGCAGTACTTC
NA	TRBV27	NA	14	TRBJ1-1	CASSMSQGSTEAFF	TGTGCCAGCAGTATGTCACAGGGCTCGACTGAAGCTTTCTTT
NA	TRBV12-5	NA	12	TRBJ2-7	CASRDTVYEQYF	TGTGCTAGTAGGGACACCGTCTACGAGCAGTACTTC
NA	TRBV27	TRBD2	15	TRBJ2-7	CASKLGLAGSYEQYF	TGTGCCAGCAAGCTGGGACTAGCGGGCTCCTACGAGCAGTACTTC
NA	TRBV5-1	TRBD2	16	TRBJ2-1	CASSLETSGVYNEQFF	TGCGCCAGCAGCTTGGAGACTAGCGGGGTCTACAATGAGCAGTTCTTC
NA	TRBV29-1	TRBD2	16	TRBJ2-5	CSVVTSGRRAGETQYF	TGCAGCGTTGTAACTAGCGGGAGGAGGGCGGGAGAGACCCAGTACTTC
NA	TRBV15	NA	16	TRBJ1-5	CATSRVGLESNQPQHF	TGTGCCACCAGCAGAGTTGGTTTAGAGAGCAATCAGCCCCAGCATTTT
NA	TRBV18	TRBD1	15	TRBJ1-5	CASSLGQAPNQPQHF	TGTGCCAGCTCGCTCGGACAGGCGCCAAATCAGCCCCAGCATTTT
NA	TRBV19	TRBD2	17	TRBJ2-1	CASSPGLAPSSYNEQFF	TGTGCCAGTAGTCCTGGACTAGCGCCAAGCTCCTACAATGAGCAGTTCTTC
once	TRBV18	NA	13	TRBJ2-3	CASSTGTTDTQYF	TGTGCCAGCTCGACAGGGACTACAGATACGCAGTATTTT
NA	TRBV30	NA	13	TRBJ1-1	CAAIYRENTEAFF	TGTGCCGCCATATACAGGGAGAACACTGAAGCTTTCTTT
NA	TRBV18	NA	15	TRBJ1-1	CASSPPQRGNAEAFF	TGTGCCAGCTCACCACCCCAGAGGGGGAACGCTGAAGCTTTCTTT
NA	TRBV7-9	TRBD2	14	TRBJ2-1	CASSTGLAVNEQFF	TGTGCCAGCAGCACGGGACTAGCGGTCAATGAGCAGTTCTTC
NA	TRBV6-2/TRBV6-3	NA	14	TRBJ2-3	CASSYSPGADTQYF	TGTGCCAGCAGTTACTCGCCGGGAGCGGATACGCAGTATTTT